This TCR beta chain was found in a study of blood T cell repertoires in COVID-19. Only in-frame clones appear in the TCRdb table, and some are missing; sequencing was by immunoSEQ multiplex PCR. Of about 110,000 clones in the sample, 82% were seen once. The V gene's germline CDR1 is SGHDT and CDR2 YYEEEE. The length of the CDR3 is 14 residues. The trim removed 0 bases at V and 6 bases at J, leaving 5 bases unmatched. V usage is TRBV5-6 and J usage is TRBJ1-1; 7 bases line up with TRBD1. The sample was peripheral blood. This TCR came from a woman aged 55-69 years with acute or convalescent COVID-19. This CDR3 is CASSLAGTESEAFF. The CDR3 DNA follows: TGTGCCAGCAGCTTGGCCGGGACAGAGTCTGAAGCTTTCTTT. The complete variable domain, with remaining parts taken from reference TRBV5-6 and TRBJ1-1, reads DAGVTQSPTHLIKTRGQQVTLRCSPKSGHDTVSWYQQALGQGPQFIFQYYEEEERQRGNFPDRFSGHQFPNYSSELNVNALLLGDSALYLCASSLAGTESEAFFGQGTRLTVV.